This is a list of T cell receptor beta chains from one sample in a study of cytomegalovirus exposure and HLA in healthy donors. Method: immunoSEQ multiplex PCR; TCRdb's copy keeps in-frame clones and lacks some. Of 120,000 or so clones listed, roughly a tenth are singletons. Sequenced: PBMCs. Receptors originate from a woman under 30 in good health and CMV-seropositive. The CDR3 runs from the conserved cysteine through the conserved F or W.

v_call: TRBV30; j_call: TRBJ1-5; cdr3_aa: CAWSAGREGQPQHF
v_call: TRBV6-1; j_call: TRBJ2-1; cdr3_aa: CASSESSRDEQFF
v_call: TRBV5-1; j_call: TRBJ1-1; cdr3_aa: CASSPWGGNTEAFF
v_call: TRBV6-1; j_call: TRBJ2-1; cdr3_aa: CASSEWGTSGGGEQFF
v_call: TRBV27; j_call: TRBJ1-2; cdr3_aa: CASNPMAGGLGGYTF
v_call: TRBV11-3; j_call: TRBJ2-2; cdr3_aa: CASSPGVAGELFF
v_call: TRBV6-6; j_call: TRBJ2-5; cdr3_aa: CASSRTEGETQYF
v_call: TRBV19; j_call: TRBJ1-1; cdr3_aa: CASSASHGQGGEAFF
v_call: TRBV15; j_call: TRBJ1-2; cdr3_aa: CATSRYTGTNYGYTF
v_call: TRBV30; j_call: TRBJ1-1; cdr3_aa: CAWSRDRGYGGTEAFF
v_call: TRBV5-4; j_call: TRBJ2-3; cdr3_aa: CASSPRAGEDTQYF
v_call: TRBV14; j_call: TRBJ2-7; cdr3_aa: CASSDLRAGQYF
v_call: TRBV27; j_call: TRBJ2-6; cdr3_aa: CASSGGGIYPGANVLTF
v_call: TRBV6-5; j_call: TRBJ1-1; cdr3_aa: CASSYKRAEQNTEAFF
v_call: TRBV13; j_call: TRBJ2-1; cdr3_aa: CASSPSGAYNEQFF
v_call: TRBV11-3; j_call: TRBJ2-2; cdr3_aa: CASSPGQANTGELFF
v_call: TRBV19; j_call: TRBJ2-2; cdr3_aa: CASILDRSNTGELFF
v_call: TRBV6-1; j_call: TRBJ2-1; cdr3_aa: CASRDSGRGNEQFF
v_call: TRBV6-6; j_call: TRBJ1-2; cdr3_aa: CASMVANYGYTF
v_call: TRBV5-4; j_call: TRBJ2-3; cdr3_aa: CASSLAGGMADTQYF
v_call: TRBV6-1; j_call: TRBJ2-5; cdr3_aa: CASSEVRSRRTQYF
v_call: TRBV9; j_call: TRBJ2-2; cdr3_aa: CASSVRKAGDVNTGELFF
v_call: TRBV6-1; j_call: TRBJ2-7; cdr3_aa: CASTSYTYEQYF
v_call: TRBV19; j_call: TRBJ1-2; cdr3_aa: CASSNRGEHLNYGYTF
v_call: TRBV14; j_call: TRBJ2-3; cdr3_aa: CASSQDPLGGTDTQYF
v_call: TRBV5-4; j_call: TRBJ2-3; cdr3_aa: CASSLRSGRGIDTQYF
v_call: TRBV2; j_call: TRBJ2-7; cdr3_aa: CASSDLGRGISYEQYF
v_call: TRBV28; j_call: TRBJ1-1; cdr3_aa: CASSPPGTEAFF
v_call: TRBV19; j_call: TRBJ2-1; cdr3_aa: CASTGLGLEKQFF
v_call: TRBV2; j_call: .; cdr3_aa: CASSDGSYEQYF
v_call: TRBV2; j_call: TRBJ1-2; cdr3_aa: CASIVGQGSYGYTF
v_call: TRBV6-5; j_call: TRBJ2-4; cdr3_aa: CASRSPLAKNIQYF
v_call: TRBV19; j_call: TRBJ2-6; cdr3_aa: CASSTASGRRSGANVLTF
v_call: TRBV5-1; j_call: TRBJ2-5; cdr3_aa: CASSRETGAQETQYF
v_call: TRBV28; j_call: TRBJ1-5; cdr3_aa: CASRGGTDSNQPQHF
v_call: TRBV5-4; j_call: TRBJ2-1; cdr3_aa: CASSSTRGYEQFF
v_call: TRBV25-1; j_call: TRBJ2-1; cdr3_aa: CATNSGRDVYNEQFF
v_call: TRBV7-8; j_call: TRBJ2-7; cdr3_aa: CASSADRVRTYEQYF
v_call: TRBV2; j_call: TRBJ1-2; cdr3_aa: CASRGTVYYGYTF
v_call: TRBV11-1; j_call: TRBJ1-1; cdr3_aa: CASSAQGVGTEAFF
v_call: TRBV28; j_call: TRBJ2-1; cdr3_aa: CATKQGQGRDEQFF
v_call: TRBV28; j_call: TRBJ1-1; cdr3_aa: CASTISGRNTEAFF
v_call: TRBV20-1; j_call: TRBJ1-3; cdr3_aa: CSATAGNTIYF
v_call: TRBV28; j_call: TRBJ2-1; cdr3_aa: CASMRGSGRIEQFF
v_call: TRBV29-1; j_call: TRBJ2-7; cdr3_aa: CSVVGGTTNEQYF
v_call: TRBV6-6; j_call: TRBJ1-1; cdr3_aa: CASSYSGQDEAFF
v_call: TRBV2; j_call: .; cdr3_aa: CASSEERATSSYEQYF
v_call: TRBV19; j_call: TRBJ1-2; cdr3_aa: CASSRTEQANYGYTF
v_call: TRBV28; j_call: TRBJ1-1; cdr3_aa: CASSFKLAGYTEAFF
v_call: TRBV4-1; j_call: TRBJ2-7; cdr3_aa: CASSQSPGQGAGEQYF
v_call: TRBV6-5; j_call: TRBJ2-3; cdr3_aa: CASSYGTGGADTQYF
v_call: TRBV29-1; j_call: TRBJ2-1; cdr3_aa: CSVVGSWGRIEQFF
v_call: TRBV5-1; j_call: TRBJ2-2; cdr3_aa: CASSPPGLAGGNTGELFF
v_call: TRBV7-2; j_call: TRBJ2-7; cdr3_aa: CASSSTLAVSYEQYF
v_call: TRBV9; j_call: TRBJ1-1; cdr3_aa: CASSPGGVSTEAFF